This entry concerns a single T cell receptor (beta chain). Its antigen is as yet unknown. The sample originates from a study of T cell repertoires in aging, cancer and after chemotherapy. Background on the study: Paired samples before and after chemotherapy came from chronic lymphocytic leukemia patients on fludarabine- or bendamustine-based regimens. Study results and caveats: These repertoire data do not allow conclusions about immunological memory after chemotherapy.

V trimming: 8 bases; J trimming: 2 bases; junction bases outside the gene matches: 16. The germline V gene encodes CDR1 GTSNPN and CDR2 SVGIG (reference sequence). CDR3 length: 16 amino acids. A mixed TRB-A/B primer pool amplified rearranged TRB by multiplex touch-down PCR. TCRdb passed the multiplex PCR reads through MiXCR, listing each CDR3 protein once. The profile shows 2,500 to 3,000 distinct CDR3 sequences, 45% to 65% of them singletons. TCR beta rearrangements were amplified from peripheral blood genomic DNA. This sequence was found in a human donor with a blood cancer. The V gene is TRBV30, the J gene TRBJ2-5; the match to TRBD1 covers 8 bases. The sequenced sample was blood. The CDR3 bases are TGTGCCAGTAGTAACCGTCAGGGGGCTCGGCAAGAGACCCAGTACTTC. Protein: CASSNRQGARQETQYF.